What follows describes a single TCR beta chain. Which antigen it targets is not known. This may come from a read error, since a much larger clone is one base off. Without the conserved terminal phenylalanine or tryptophan, this CDR3 likely stems from a read error. The CDR3 spans 13 residues, counting both ends. Just the 39-base CDR3 DNA is kept, in frame starting at base 1. CDR1 is given as SGHAT and CDR2 as FQNNGV, both from the germline V gene. The V and J ends are trimmed by 3 bases and 5 bases, leaving 9 bases between them. Every donor in the study was a healthy Caucasian. Miltenyi CD45RO+ enrichment and human naive T-cell isolation kits were used to isolate memory (CD45RO+) and naive T cells from PBMC. This specimen comes from a study of identical twins (dated by TCRdb to 2016 to 2018). Concerning the study at large: TCR alpha and beta repertoires from monozygotic twins, unrelated adults of various ages and cord blood were deep-sequenced to test whether fetal clonotypes persist. To rule out contamination, the twin experiments were replicated at different times with different library preparation protocols. On the study overall, not on this receptor specifically: Out-of-frame TCR alpha sharing in monozygotic twins was systematically underestimated by recombination models, whereas sharing between unrelated individuals was in agreement with the recombination models. Compared with coincidental sharing between unrelated individuals, an excess of low generation-probability sequences was observed among out-of-frame TCR alpha sequences shared between twins. The excess sharing between twins in beta out-of-frame sequences was weaker because fewer shared sequences reduced the signal-to-noise ratio. Zero-insertion analyses could be partly confounded by invariant T cells such as MAIT and iNKT, although diverse VJ usage argued against such confounding for most clonotypes. Fewer insertions were carried by abundant cord blood beta clonotypes; a weaker similar trend was observed in young adult naive repertoires, while no such trend was observed in memory repertoires. Because the same donors could not be followed over many years, conclusions were based on cross-sectional statistical analysis.

Libraries were constructed by 5' RACE. The instrument was an Illumina HiSeq 2000. A universal primer binding site was introduced by template switching, and a unique molecular identifier was present in the final cDNA, enabling accurate counting of TCR cDNA molecules. Specific primers in the conserved constant-segment region were used to synthesize first-strand cDNA for the TCR alpha and beta chains. To control for contamination, every cDNA library carried two barcodes: a SMART-Mk sample barcode plus Illumina barcodes. TruSeq adapter sequences and Illumina sample barcodes were added in two successive PCR steps. TCR alpha and beta cDNA libraries were sequenced on the Illumina HiSeq platform with custom primers. Per the original workflow: MiGEC was used to process raw reads and extract unique molecular identifiers, and MiXCR was used to find CDR3 positions. Recombination models were inferred per individual with the repgenHMM and IGoR tools using an EM algorithm. The analysis of shared clonotypes was done with the tcR package in R, with sharing normalized by the product of cloneset sizes. Out-of-frame nonproductive sequences were analyzed to study raw recombination free of thymic and clonal selection effects. TCRdb trimmed the raw reads at Q25, called clones with MiXCR and kept productive beta chains. Rows are combined by CDR3 protein, so each entry shows the most common genes and DNA. These V and J calls are TCRdb output, not the study's own analysis. The sample includes roughly 150,000 distinct CDR3 sequences, with roughly 3.5% observed a single time. The leading ten clones occupy 8.1% of the sample.

This receptor was taken from a man between 18 and 35 years old in good health. Sequencing used memory T cells sorted from blood. Explained via the paper, the cell subset or site label denotes: CD45RO+ enriched T cells. The V and J genes are TRBV11-2 and TRBJ2-3; the D gene identity is not certain. The CDR3 is CASSLSKGDTQYL. The nucleotide sequence is TGTGCCAGCAGCTTGTCGAAAGGAGATACGCAGTATTTA.